Here is one T cell receptor beta chain with its context. Its target is not known. This sample is drawn from a study of response to subunit inactivated influenza vaccine. TCRdb itself ran the RT-PCR reads through MiXCR, one entry per CDR3 protein. Among about 700,000 distinct CDR3 sequences, 15% to 18% were seen once, and the ten largest hold around 10%. Germline V lookup: CDR1 DFQATT, CDR2 SNEGSKA (reference sequence). Trimming stripped 0 bases from V and 5 bases from J, with 15 bases between. The CDR3 runs to 15 residues. Study findings and constraints: A suggestion made by the authors is that each seasonal influenza vaccination recruits few new T cells.

The V and J genes are TRBV20-1 and TRBJ2-3; D is possibly TRBD2 (7 bases). The clonotype was recovered from a man in his fifties who received an inactivated influenza vaccine. The sample consisted of PBMCs from blood, taken 11 to 12 days after vaccination. CDR3 nucleotide sequence: TGCAGTGCTAGAGATCACGGGGGGCCTCGAGATACGCAGTATTTT. Protein: CSARDHGGPRDTQYF.